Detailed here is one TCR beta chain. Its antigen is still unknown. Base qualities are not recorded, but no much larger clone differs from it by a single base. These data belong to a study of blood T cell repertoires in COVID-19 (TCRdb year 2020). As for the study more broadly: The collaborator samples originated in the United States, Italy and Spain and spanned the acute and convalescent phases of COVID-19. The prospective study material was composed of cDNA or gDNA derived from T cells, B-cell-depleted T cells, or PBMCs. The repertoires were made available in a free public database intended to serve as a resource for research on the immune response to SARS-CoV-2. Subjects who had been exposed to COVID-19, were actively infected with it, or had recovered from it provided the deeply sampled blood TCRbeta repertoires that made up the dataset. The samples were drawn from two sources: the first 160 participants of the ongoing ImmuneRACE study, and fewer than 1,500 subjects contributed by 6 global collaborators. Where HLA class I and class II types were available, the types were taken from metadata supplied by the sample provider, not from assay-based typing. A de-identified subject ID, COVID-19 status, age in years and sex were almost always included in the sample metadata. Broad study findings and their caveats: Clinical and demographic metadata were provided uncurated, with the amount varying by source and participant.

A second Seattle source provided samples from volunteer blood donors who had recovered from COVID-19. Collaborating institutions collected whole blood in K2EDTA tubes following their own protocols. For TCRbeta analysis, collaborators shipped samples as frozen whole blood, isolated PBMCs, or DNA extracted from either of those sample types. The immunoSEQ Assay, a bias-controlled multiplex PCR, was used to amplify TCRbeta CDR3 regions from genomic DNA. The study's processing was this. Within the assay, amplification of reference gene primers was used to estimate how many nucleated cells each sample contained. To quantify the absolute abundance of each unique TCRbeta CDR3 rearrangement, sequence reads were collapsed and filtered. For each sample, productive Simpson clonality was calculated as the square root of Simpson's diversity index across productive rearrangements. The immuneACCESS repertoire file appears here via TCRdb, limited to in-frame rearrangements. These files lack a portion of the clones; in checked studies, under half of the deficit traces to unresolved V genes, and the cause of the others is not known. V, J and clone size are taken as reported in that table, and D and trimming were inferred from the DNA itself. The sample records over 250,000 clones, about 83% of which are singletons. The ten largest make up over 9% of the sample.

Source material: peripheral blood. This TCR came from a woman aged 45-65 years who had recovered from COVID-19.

The DNA is as follows: TGCAGCGTACAATTGGGAGCCTACGAGCAGTACTTC. Protein translation: CSVQLGAYEQYF. Recombination joined TRBV29-1 with TRBJ2-7; the D region possibly corresponds to TRBD2 (5 bases align). Measured from the cysteine to the phenylalanine, the CDR3 is 12 residues long. Only the CDR3 DNA stays, 36 bases, in frame from base 1. V is cut by 6 bases and J by 2 bases, and the space between the germline ends is 11 bases. Looking up the germline V gene yields CDR1 SQVTM and CDR2 ANQGSEA.